This T cell receptor delta chain was identified in a study of gamma delta lymphoproliferative disorders and STAT genes. The study's findings and limits: Whether leukemic clones are public or private remains unconfirmed.

TCRdb re-called clones from the multiplex PCR reads using CATT. The sample gives fewer than 3,500 delta-chain clones, around 1.2% of which show up once; 20% is in the top ten. The CDR3 covers 15 residues. CDR1 GEAIGNYY and CDR2 EKD come from the germline V gene. Genomic DNA from isolated PBMCs served as the sequencing template. Only a few counts were recorded for this clone. As yet, its antigen is unknown. This likely stems from a read error, as it lies one base from a far larger clone. The sample carries other DNA sequences with the same CDR3. This receptor was identified in a human donor in good health. The chain links TRDV2 to TRDJ1; 8 bases fit TRDD3. Sequences were obtained from blood. CDR3 protein: CACAWGILYTDKLIF. In DNA form, the CDR3 reads TGTGCTTGTGCGTGGGGGATTCTTTACACCGATAAACTCATCTTT.